This TCR gamma chain comes out of a study of Vγ9Vδ2 T cells in congenital toxoplasmosis (dated by TCRdb to the early 2020s). Notes on the research overall: IgG, IgM and IgA serology, Western blot and an in-house interferon-gamma release assay were used to diagnose congenital toxoplasmosis. In this study, researchers looked at the gamma and delta chain CDR3 repertoires of sorted blood gammadelta T cells, comparing infants congenitally infected with T. gondii against uninfected infants. Sequencing of the repertoires was done on samples from infants at two time points: 2 months after birth and 1 year of age. TCR sequencing was performed on five or six infected and approximately 10 uninfected infants at 2 months and on 3 infected and 4 uninfected infants at 1 year. Here is what the overall study found, with its caveats: In approximately 2-month-old infants, germline-encoded fetal-type TRDV2 CDR3 sequences seemed to be more common in infected than in uninfected infants, which suggests a footprint of in utero expansion. Compared with uninfected infants, infected infants at 2 months appeared to have fewer N additions in their TRGV9 and TRDV2 CDR3s, and this was especially true for TRDV2-TRDJ1 sequences. Repertoire differences between infected and uninfected infants were less clearly seen at 1 year of age than at 2 months. Both infected and uninfected infants showed high prevalence of a public TRGV9 clonotype. Two months was the earliest age with enough suitable sample material for TCR repertoire analysis, so newborn repertoires were not sequenced.

Mothers of both infected and uninfected infants received the same treatment, using spiramycin and/or pyrimethamine plus sulfadiazine plus folinic acid. Every infant, whether infected or uninfected, was delivered at term after more than 37 weeks of gestation. Roughly 1 mL of blood was turned into PBMCs through Lymphoprep gradient centrifugation, and the PBMCs were then cryopreserved in liquid nitrogen and sent to Belgium. After thawing, the PBMCs were labeled with Zombie NIR viability dye and stained with antibodies against CD3, TCR gammadelta, Vgamma9 and Vdelta2. Sorting of CD3+ TCRgammadelta+ T cells was performed on a FACSAria III, reaching a mean purity of around 98%. The RNeasy Micro Kit was used to isolate RNA from approximately 9,600 sorted gammadelta T cells per sample. Each infant was born to a mother who had been enrolled with a primary T. gondii infection during pregnancy. Infant peripheral blood was collected at an outpatient microbiology and virology center in Pavia, Italy.

The CDR1 and CDR2 encoded by the germline V gene (reference sequence) are GITISATS and ISYDGTV. The CDR3 holds 14 amino acids from the cysteine to the phenylalanine. The only DNA kept is the CDR3, 42 bases in frame from the first base. Trimming leaves V shorter by 6 bases and J shorter by 10 bases, with the junction holding 6 bases beyond the gene matches. cDNA was generated in one tube by template-switch reverse transcription with TRGC- and TRDC-specific primers, using SuperScript II. The TRGC primer was designed to bind both the TRGC1 and TRGC2 constant genes. Amplification of TRG and TRD was done with the KAPA Real-Time Library Amplification Kit, and AMPure XP beads were used for purification between steps. Index PCR with the Nextera XT Index Kit was used to attach Illumina sequencing adapters. An Illumina MiSeq with the V2 300 kit was used to sequence the TRG and TRD amplicons, producing 150 bp paired-end reads. In the original analysis: Before any further analysis, FastQC version 0.11.8 was used to check read quality. Reads were mapped to GenBank TRG or TRD reference genes, and MiXCR version 3.0.3 was used to assemble CDR3 sequences. Default MiXCR settings were used with one exception: TRDD gene segments were assembled from 3 consecutive nucleotides instead of 5. N additions, CDR3 length, J segment length and clonotype sharing between samples were calculated with VDJtools version 1.2.1. CDR3 sequences that were out of frame or contained stop codons were left out of the analysis. The overlap of infant repertoires with previously published Vgamma9Vdelta2 repertoires from fetal, cord blood and adult blood was compared. Clone calls in TCRdb were regenerated from the public reads with CATT, after which identical DNA sequences shared one row. The V and J calls come from TCRdb's annotation, not from the publication. Within this sample are 300 to 400 gamma-chain clones, with about 50% of them counted one time only. Approximately 50% of the sample is taken by the ten largest.

This clone is considered hyperexpanded (1% or more). Its antigen is not yet known. Base qualities were left out, and no much larger clone turns up one base away. In the same sample, other DNA sequences code for this CDR3. The chain uses TRGV9 and TRGJP. Specimen: gamma-delta T cells from blood. The clonotype comes from a child younger than 10 born to a mother with Toxoplasma gondii infection during pregnancy, either congenitally infected or uninfected (not recorded which). The CDR3 amino acid sequence is: CALWTSLGKKIKVF. The DNA sequence is as follows: TGTGCCTTGTGGACGTCTTTGGGCAAAAAAATCAAGGTATTT.